Described below is a single T cell receptor beta chain sequence and its context. Its antigen is unknown. The source of the sample is a study of memory CD4+ T cells and cytomegalovirus serostatus. In the study overall: This sample comes from healthy Belgian adults, 9 CMV seropositive, roughly 22 seronegative.

Findings and limits, study-wide: Each of approximately 70 CMV-associated TCRbeta sequences occurred in one to five individuals.

Single viable CD3+CD4+CD8-CD45RO+ cells were sorted as the memory CD4+ T cells. Serum IgG to CMV pp150, pp28, p38 and p52 defined serostatus. After thawing, CD4+ T cells were positively selected. Looked up from germline, CDR1 is SGDLS and CDR2 is YYNGEE. The CDR3 has 13 residues. V shed 2 bases and J shed 9 bases, with 12 bases lying between them. Assay: immunoSEQ multiplex PCR; the TCRdb copy retains only in-frame clones and omits some. The sample holds tens of thousands of clones, roughly 83% seen once. Sample: memory CD4+ T cells from blood. The sequence was collected from an adult in good health and CMV-seronegative. The chain recombines TRBV9 with TRBJ2-1, with D perhaps matching TRBD1 (6 bases). The CDR3 DNA follows: TGTGCCAGCAGCGTCCTCCGGGACACTGAGCAGTTCTTC. This sequence encodes CASSVLRDTEQFF.